Listed here are 5 T cell receptor beta chains from one sample, sequenced in a study of cytomegalovirus exposure and HLA in healthy donors. PCR amplification relied on 60 Vbeta primers (plus 13 Jbeta primers). Sequencing used immunoSEQ multiplex PCR; TCRdb keeps in-frame clones, though not all of them. The repertoire includes some 90,000 clones, 60% to 80% of them detected once, and almost 8.5% sits in the top ten. Sequencing was performed on PBMCs. The receptors here all came from a man aged 55 to 69 in good health and CMV-seronegative.

V is TRBV2 and J is TRBJ1-2; TRBD1 aligns across 11 bases. With 0 bases clipped from V and 3 bases from J, the junction kept 3 bases outside the gene matches. Per the germline V gene, CDR1 is SNHLY and CDR2 is FYNNEI. CDR3 length: 16 amino acids. The CDR3, as DNA: TGTGCCAGCAGTGAAGCGGGACAGGGGGAGGACTATGGCTACACCTTC. This translates into CASSEAGQGEDYGYTF.

The chain combines TRBV4-3 with TRBJ1-1, with D unresolved. V was clipped by 3 bases and J by 1 base, with 21 bases between them. The germline gives CDR1 LGHNA, CDR2 YSLEER. The CDR3 contains 18 residues. The CDR3 coding sequence is TGCGCCAGCAGCCAGGGTCCCATGCTACGGCGGGGGAACACTGAAGCTTTCTTT. This sequence encodes CASSQGPMLRRGNTEAFF.

A few counts support this clone. The chain uses TRBV19 and TRBJ2-7; no clear D. V lost 2 bases and J 3 bases, leaving 8 bases between the germline ends. This CDR3 spans 13 amino acids. Germline CDR1 and CDR2: LNHDA and SQIVND (reference sequence). The CDR3 DNA follows: TGTGCCAGTAGTATAAGAACTAACTACGAGCAGTACTTC. Its protein is CASSIRTNYEQYF.

A single count supports this clone. The V gene is TRBV19, the J gene TRBJ1-5; tentative D call: TRBD1 (6 bases). The CDR3 has 13 amino acids. Germline lookup yields CDR1 LNHDA and CDR2 SQIVND (reference sequence). Trimming removed 8 bases at V and 10 bases at J, with 18 bases between. The CDR3 sequence: CASRTLSGDPQHF. Written as DNA, the CDR3 is TGTGCCAGTCGAACTTTATCAGGGGACCCCCAGCATTTT.

V and J are TRBV29-1 and TRBJ2-7; 12 bases line up with TRBD2. The CDR3 covers 13 residues. CDR1 and CDR2 (germline): SQVTM, ANQGSEA. J lost 6 bases, V lost 8 bases, and 8 bases had no gene match. The CDR3 bases are TGCAGCTCCCGGACTAGCGGGAATGGCGAGCAGTACTTC. The encoded protein is CSSRTSGNGEQYF.